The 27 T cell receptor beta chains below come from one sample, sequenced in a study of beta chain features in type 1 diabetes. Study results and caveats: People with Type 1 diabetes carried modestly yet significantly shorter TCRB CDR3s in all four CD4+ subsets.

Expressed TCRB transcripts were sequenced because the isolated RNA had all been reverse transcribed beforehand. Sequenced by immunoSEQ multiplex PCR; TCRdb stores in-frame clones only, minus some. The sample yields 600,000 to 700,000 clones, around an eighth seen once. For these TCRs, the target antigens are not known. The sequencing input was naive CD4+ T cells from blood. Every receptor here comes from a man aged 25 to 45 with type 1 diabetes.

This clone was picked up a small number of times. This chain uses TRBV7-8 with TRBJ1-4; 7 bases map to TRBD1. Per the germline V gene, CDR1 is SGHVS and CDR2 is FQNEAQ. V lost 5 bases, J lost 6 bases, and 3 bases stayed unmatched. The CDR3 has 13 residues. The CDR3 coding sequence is TGTGCCAGCAGCGCTGACAGGGATGAAAAACTGTTTTTT. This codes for CASSADRDEKLFF.

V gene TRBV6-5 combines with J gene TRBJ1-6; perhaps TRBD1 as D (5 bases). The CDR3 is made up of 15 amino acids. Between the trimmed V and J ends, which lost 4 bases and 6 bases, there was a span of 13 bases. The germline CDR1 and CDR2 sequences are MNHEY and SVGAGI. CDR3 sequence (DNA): TGTGCCAGCAGTTCACCCCTTGGGGGTAATTCACCCCTCCACTTT. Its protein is CASSSPLGGNSPLHF.

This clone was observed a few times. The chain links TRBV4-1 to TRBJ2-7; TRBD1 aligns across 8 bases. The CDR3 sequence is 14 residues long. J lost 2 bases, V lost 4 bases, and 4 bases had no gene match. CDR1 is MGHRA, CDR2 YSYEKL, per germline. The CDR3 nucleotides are TGCGCCAGCAGCCGAACGGACAGGGCCTACGAGCAGTACTTC. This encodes CASSRTDRAYEQYF.

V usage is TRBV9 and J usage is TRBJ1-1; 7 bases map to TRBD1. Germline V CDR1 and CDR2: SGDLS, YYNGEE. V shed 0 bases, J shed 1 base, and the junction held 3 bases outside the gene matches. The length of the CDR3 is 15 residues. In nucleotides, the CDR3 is TGTGCCAGCAGCGTAGGGTCAGGGGGGAACACTGAAGCTTTCTTT. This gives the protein CASSVGSGGNTEAFF. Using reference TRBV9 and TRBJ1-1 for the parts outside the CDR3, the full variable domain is DSGVTQTPKHLITATGQRVTLRCSPRSGDLSVYWYQQSLDQGLQFLIQYYNGEERAKGNILERFSAQQFPDLHSELNLSSLELGDSALYFCASSVGSGGNTEAFFGQGTRLTVV.

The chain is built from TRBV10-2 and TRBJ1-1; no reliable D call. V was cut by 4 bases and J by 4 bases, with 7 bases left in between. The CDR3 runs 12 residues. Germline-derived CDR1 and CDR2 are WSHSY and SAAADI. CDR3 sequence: CASSVELTEAFF. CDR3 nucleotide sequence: TGCGCCAGCAGTGTAGAACTCACTGAAGCTTTCTTT.

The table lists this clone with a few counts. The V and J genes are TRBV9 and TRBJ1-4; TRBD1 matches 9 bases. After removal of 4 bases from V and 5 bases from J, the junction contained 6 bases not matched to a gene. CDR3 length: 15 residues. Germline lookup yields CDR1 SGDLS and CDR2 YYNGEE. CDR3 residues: CASSSGQGSNEKLFF. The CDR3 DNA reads TGTGCCAGCAGCTCAGGACAGGGGTCCAATGAAAAACTGTTTTTT.

DNA of the CDR3: TGTGCCAGCAGCCAAGGGACAGGGCGAAGCAATCAGCCCCAGCATTTT. Its protein product is CASSQGTGRSNQPQHF. V gene TRBV11-2 combines with J gene TRBJ1-5, with 9 bases fitting TRBD1. Per the germline V gene, CDR1 is SGHAT and CDR2 is FQNNGV. Trimming took 5 bases from V and 1 from J; bases not matched to a gene: 6. CDR3 length: 16 amino acids.

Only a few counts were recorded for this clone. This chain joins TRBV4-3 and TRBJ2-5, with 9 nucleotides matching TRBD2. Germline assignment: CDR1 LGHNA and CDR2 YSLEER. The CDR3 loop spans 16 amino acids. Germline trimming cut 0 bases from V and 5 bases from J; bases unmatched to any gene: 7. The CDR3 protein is CASSQDWRGGRETQYF. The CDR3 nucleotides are TGCGCCAGCAGCCAAGATTGGCGGGGGGGCAGGGAGACCCAGTACTTC.

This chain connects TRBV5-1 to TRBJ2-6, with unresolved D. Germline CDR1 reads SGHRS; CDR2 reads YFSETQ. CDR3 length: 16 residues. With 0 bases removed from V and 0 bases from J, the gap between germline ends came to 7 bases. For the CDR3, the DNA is TGCGCCAGCAGCTTGGAAAGGAGCTCTGGGGCCAACGTCCTGACTTTC. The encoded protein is CASSLERSSGANVLTF.

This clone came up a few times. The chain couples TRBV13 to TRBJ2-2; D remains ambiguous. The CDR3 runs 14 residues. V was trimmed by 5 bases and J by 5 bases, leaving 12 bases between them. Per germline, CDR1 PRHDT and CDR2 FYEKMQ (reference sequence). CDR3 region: CASSRNRPTGELFF. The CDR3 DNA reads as TGTGCCAGCAGCCGAAATAGACCTACCGGGGAGCTGTTTTTT.

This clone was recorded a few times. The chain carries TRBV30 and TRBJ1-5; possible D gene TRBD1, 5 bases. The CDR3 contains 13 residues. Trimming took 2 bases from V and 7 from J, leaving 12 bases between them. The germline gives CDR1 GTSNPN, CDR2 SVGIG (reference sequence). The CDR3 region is CAWSPRAVQPQHF. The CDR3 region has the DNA TGTGCCTGGAGTCCCAGGGCAGTCCAGCCCCAGCATTTT.

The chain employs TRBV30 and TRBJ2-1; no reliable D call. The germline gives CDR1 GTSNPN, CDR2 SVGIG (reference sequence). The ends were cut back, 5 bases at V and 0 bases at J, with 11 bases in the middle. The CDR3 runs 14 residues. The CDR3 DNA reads TGTGCCTGGGAAGAGCCGAACTCCTACAATGAGCAGTTCTTC. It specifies CAWEEPNSYNEQFF. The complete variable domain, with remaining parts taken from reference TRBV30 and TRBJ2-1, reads SQTIHQWPATLVQPVGSPLSLECTVEGTSNPNLYWYRQAAGRGLQLLFYSVGIGQISSEVPQNLSASRPQDRQFILSSKKLLLSDSGFYLCAWEEPNSYNEQFFGPGTRLTVL.

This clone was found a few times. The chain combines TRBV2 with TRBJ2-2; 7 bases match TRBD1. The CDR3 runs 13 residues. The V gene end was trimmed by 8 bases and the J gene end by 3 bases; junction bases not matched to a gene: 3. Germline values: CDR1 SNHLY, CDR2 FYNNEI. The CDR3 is CASGQDYTGELFF. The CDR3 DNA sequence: TGTGCCAGCGGACAGGATTACACCGGGGAGCTGTTTTTT.

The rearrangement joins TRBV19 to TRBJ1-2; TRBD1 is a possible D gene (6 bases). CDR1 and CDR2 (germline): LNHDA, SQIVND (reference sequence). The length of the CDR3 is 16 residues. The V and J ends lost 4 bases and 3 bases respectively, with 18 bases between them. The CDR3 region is CASSRRQGGDYYGYTF. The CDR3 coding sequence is TGTGCCAGTAGTAGACGACAAGGGGGAGACTACTATGGCTACACCTTC.

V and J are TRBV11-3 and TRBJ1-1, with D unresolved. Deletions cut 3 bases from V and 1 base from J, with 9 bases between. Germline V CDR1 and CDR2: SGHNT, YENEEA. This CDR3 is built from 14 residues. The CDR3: CASSFLDKNTEAFF. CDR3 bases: TGTGCCAGCAGCTTCCTCGACAAGAACACTGAAGCTTTCTTT.

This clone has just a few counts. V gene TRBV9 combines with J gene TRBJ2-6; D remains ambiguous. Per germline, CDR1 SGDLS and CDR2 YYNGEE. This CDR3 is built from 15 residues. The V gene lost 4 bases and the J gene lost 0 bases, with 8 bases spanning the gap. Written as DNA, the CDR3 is TGTGCCAGCAGCCCCCAGAACTCTGGGGCCAACGTCCTGACTTTC. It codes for CASSPQNSGANVLTF.

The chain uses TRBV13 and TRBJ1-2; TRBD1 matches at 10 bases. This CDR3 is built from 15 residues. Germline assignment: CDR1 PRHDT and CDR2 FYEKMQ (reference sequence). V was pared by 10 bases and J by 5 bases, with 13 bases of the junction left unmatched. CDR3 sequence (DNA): TGTGCCACAACCCGGACAGGGGGTTTCCGATATGGCTACACCTTC. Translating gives CATTRTGGFRYGYTF.

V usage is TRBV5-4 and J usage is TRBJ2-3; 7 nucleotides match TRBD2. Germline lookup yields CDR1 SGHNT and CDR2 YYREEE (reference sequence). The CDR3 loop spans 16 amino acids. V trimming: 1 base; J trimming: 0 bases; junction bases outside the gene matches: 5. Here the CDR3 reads CASSLYLAASTDTQYF. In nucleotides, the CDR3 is TGTGCCAGCAGCTTGTACCTAGCGGCAAGCACAGATACGCAGTATTTT.

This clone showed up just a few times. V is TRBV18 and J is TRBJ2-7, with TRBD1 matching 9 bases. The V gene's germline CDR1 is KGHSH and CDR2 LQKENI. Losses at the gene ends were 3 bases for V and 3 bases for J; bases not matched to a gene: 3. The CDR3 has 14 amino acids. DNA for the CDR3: TGTGCCAGCTCACCGGAGACAGGGGGCTACGAGCAGTACTTC. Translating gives CASSPETGGYEQYF.

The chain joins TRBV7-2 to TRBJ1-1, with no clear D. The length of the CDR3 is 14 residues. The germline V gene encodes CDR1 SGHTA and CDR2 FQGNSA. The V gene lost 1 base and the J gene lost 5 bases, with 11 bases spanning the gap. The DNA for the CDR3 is TGTGCCAGCAGCTTAGATAGCGGGGTAACTGAAGCTTTCTTT. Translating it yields CASSLDSGVTEAFF.

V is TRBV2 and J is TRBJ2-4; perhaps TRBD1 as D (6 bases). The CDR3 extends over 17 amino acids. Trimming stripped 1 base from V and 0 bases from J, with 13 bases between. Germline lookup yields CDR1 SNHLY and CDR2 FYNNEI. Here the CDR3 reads CASSEDRTVLAKNIQYF. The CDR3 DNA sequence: TGTGCCAGCAGTGAAGATAGGACAGTTTTAGCCAAAAACATTCAGTACTTC.

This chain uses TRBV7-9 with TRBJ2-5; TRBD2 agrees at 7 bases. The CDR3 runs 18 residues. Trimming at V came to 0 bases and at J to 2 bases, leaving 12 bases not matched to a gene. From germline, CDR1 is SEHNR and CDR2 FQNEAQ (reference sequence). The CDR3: CASSLAAGDYLTQETQYF. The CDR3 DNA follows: TGTGCCAGCAGCTTAGCGGCCGGGGACTACTTGACGCAAGAGACCCAGTACTTC. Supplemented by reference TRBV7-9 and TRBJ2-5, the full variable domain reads DTGVSQNPRHKITKRGQNVTFRCDPISEHNRLYWYRQTLGQGPEFLTYFQNEAQLEKSRLLSDRFSAERPKGSFSTLEIQRTEQGDSAMYLCASSLAAGDYLTQETQYFGPGTRLLVL.

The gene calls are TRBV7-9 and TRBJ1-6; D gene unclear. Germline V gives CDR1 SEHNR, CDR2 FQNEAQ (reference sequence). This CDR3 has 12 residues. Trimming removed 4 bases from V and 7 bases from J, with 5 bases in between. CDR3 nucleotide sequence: TGTGCCAGCAGCTGGGAGAATTCACCCCTCCACTTT. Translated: CASSWENSPLHF.

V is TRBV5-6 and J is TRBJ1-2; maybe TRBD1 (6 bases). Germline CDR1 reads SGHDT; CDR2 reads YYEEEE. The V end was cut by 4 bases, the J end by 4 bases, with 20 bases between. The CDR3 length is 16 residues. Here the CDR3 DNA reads TGTGCCAGCAGCCCCAGGGGCAGGGGCGGAAGCTATGGCTACACCTTC. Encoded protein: CASSPRGRGGSYGYTF.

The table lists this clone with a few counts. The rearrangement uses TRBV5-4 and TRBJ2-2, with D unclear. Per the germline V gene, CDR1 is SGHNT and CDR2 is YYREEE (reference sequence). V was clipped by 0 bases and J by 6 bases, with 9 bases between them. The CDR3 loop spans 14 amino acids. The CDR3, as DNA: TGTGCCAGCAGCTTGGACGTTTTCCCCGGGGAGCTGTTTTTT. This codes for CASSLDVFPGELFF.

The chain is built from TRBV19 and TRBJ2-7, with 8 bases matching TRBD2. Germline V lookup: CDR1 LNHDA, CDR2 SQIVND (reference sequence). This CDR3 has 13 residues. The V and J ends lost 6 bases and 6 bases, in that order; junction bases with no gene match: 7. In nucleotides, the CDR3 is TGTGCCAGTAGACCCCGGGAGGGATCCGAGCAGTACTTC. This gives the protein CASRPREGSEQYF.

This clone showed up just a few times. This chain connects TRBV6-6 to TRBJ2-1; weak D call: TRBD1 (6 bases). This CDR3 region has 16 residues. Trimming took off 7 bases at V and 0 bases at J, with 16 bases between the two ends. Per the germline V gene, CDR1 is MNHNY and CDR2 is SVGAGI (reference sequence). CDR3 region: CASIPDSQGSYNEQFF. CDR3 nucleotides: TGTGCCAGCATTCCGGACAGCCAGGGCTCCTACAATGAGCAGTTCTTC.